This entry lists 13 T cell receptor beta chains sequenced from one sample in a study of T cells in tuberculosis. Clones were sequenced by immunoSEQ multiplex PCR, and TCRdb holds only the in-frame ones, with some missing. The sample consists of 24,000 or so clones, nearly 97% of them appearing once. The sequenced sample was PBMCs. These receptors all come from a donor between 10 and 35 years old with latent tuberculosis or without tuberculosis infection.

V gene TRBV5-6 combines with J gene TRBJ1-1; TRBD1 is a possible D gene (6 bases). This CDR3 spans 16 amino acids. The germline gives CDR1 SGHDT, CDR2 YYEEEE. V was trimmed by 4 bases and J by 4 bases, leaving 20 bases between them. The chain's CDR3 is CASSPRVGALITEAFF. For the CDR3, the DNA is TGTGCCAGCAGCCCGCGTGTGGGGGCACTTATCACTGAAGCTTTCTTT.

The rearrangement links TRBV7-2 to TRBJ1-5, with D possibly matching TRBD1 (5 bases). The germline V gene encodes CDR1 SGHTA and CDR2 FQGNSA. V was pared by 2 bases and J by 1 base, with 9 bases between. The CDR3 length is 15 residues. The CDR3: CASSLFGGSNQPQHF. In nucleotides, the CDR3 is TGTGCCAGCAGCTTATTTGGGGGGAGCAATCAGCCCCAGCATTTT.

This chain joins TRBV27 and TRBJ2-6, with D possibly matching TRBD1 (7 bases). The CDR3 has 20 residues. CDR1 and CDR2 from the germline V gene are MNHEY and SMNVEV (reference sequence). Trimming took off 4 bases at V and 2 bases at J, with 24 bases between the two ends. CDR3 in amino acids: CASSSRGRRQGGAGANVLTF. DNA for the CDR3: TGTGCCAGCAGTTCCAGGGGGAGGAGGCAGGGGGGTGCTGGGGCCAACGTCCTGACTTTC.

The gene calls are TRBV6-1 and TRBJ2-5; TRBD1 matches 10 bases. Germline V gene lookup returns CDR1 MNHNS and CDR2 SASEGT. The ends lost 1 base at V and 5 bases at J; junction bases unmatched: 4. The CDR3 sequence is 15 residues long. The CDR3: CASSEGGTGVETQYF. DNA for the CDR3: TGTGCCAGCAGTGAAGGTGGGACAGGGGTCGAGACCCAGTACTTC.

This clone has just one count. This chain connects TRBV5-6 to TRBJ1-2, with no clear D. Per the germline V gene, CDR1 is SGHDT and CDR2 is YYEEEE. V was shortened by 4 bases and J by 8 bases, with 12 bases between the two germline ends. The CDR3 totals 12 residues. As DNA, the CDR3 is TGTGCCAGCAGCGAGACATTGGCGGGCTACACCTTC. It yields the protein CASSETLAGYTF. Together with reference TRBV5-6 and TRBJ1-2, the CDR3 gives the full variable domain: DAGVTQSPTHLIKTRGQQVTLRCSPKSGHDTVSWYQQALGQGPQFIFQYYEEEERQRGNFPDRFSGHQFPNYSSELNVNALLLGDSALYLCASSETLAGYTFGSGTRLTVV.

V and J are TRBV19 and TRBJ2-2; the D gene is possibly TRBD1 (6 bases). CDR3 length equals 13 residues. Trimming shortened V by 7 bases and J by 6 bases, and 12 bases separated the two germline ends. Germline CDR1 and CDR2: LNHDA and SQIVND (reference sequence). CDR3 protein: CASNSGAAGELFF. CDR3 coding DNA: TGTGCCAGTAACTCAGGGGCCGCCGGGGAGCTGTTTTTT.

J is TRBJ1-2 and V is TRBV5-1; 8 bases align to TRBD1. The CDR3 is 14 amino acids. V shed 4 bases and J 3 bases; nucleotides not matched to a gene: 5. The V gene's germline CDR1 is SGHRS and CDR2 YFSETQ. The CDR3 nucleotides read TGCGCCAGCAGCACGGGACAGGAAGACTATGGCTACACCTTC. Its protein is CASSTGQEDYGYTF.

The chain carries TRBV7-7 and TRBJ2-5; D might be TRBD2 (5 bases). Germline assignment: CDR1 SSHAT and CDR2 FNYEAQ (reference sequence). The CDR3 runs to 15 residues. V lost 3 bases and J 4 bases, leaving 15 bases between the germline ends. CDR3 amino acids: CASSFFPGSGETQYF. The CDR3 DNA reads as TGTGCCAGCAGCTTCTTTCCGGGGAGCGGAGAGACCCAGTACTTC.

The rearrangement links TRBV5-6 to TRBJ2-6, with 8 bases matching TRBD1. Germline lookup yields CDR1 SGHDT and CDR2 YYEEEE. The V segment lost 5 bases and the J segment 0 bases; nucleotides outside the gene matches: 10. The CDR3 runs to 18 residues. The CDR3 loop is CASRPSGGARSGANVLTF. The CDR3 DNA follows: TGTGCCAGCAGGCCCTCAGGGGGCGCACGCTCTGGGGCCAACGTCCTGACTTTC. Filled out from reference TRBV5-6 and TRBJ2-6, the complete variable domain reads DAGVTQSPTHLIKTRGQQVTLRCSPKSGHDTVSWYQQALGQGPQFIFQYYEEEERQRGNFPDRFSGHQFPNYSSELNVNALLLGDSALYLCASRPSGGARSGANVLTFGAGSRLTVL.

This chain links TRBV19 with TRBJ1-2; 7 bases are a match to TRBD1. The CDR3 is 17 amino acids. The V segment lost 8 bases and the J segment 3 bases; nucleotides outside the gene matches: 18. In germline, CDR1 is LNHDA, CDR2 SQIVND (reference sequence). The CDR3 protein is CASEGPNPGQKYYGYTF. The DNA for the CDR3 is TGTGCCAGTGAGGGTCCTAATCCGGGACAGAAGTACTATGGCTACACCTTC.

The chain employs TRBV5-4 and TRBJ2-1; D may be TRBD2 (7 bases). The V gene lost 4 bases and the J gene lost 9 bases, with 26 bases spanning the gap. Germline V gene lookup returns CDR1 SGHNT and CDR2 YYREEE (reference sequence). CDR3 length: 17 amino acids. The CDR3 here is CASSPTLGGPISGEQFF. As DNA, the CDR3 is TGTGCCAGCAGCCCTACATTGGGGGGGCCAATATCCGGTGAGCAGTTCTTC.

Concerning this clone: One junction end does not reproduce the germline sequence, and a read error may be involved. The chain carries TRBV28 and TRBJ1-1; 7 nucleotides line up with TRBD1. From germline, CDR1 is MDHEN and CDR2 SYDVKM. The CDR3 consists of 14 residues. Here the CDR3 DNA reads TGTGCCAGCGGTTTACAGGGGTTCCGCACTGAAGCTTTCTTT. It specifies CASGLQGFRTEAFF. Supplemented by reference TRBV28 and TRBJ1-1, the full variable domain reads DVKVTQSSRYLVKRTGEKVFLECVQDMDHENMFWYRQDPGLGLRLIYFSYDVKMKEKGDIPEGYSVSREKKERFSLILESASTNQTSMYLCASGLQGFRTEAFFGQGTRLTVV.

The chain employs TRBV4-2 and TRBJ2-6; 8 bases are shared with TRBD1. CDR1 and CDR2 (germline): LGHNA, YNFKEQ. Unmatched junction bases numbered 10, after V lost 3 bases and J lost 3 bases. The CDR3 consists of 18 residues. The CDR3 loop is CASSQGQEGLGGANVLTF. CDR3 DNA: TGTGCCAGCAGCCAGGGACAGGAAGGGCTTGGTGGGGCCAACGTCCTGACTTTC.